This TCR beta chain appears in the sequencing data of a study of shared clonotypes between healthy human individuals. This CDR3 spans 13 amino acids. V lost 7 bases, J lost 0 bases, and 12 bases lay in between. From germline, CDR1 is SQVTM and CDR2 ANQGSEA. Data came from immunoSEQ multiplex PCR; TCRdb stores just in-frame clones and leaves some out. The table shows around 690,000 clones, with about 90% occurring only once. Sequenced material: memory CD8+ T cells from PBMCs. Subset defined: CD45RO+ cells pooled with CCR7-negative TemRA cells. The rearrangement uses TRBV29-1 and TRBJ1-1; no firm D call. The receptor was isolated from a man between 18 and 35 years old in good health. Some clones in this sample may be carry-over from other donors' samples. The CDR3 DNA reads TGCAGCGCTGGGGAGGGAATGAACACTGAAGCTTTCTTT. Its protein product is CSAGEGMNTEAFF.